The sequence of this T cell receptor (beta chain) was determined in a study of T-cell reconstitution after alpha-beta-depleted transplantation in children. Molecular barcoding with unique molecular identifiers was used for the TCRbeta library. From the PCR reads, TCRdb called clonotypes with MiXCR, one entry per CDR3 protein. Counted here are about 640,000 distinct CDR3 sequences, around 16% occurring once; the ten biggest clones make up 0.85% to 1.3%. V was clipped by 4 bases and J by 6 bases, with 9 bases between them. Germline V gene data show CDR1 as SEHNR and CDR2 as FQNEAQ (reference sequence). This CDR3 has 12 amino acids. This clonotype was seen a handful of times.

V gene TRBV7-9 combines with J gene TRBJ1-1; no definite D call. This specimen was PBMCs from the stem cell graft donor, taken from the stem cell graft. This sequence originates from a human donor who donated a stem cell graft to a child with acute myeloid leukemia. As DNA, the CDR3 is TGTGCCAGCAGCTGGGAGGGATCTGAAGCTTTCTTT. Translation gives CASSWEGSEAFF.